This entry features one T cell receptor (beta chain) sequence. These data belong to a study of blood T cell repertoires in COVID-19. Overall study context: COVID-19 samples, acute and convalescent, were from the United States, Italy and Spain. PBMCs, B-cell-depleted T cells, or T cells provided the cDNA or gDNA that made up the material.

The length of the CDR3 is 15 residues. Germline V CDR1 and CDR2: SGHRS, YFSETQ. V gave up 4 bases and J gave up 5 bases; unmatched junction bases: 8. The table came from immunoSEQ multiplex PCR; TCRdb's copy has only in-frame clones and leaves some out. The sample carries tens of thousands of clones, roughly three quarters recorded once. The specimen sequenced was peripheral blood. V is TRBV5-1 and J is TRBJ2-1; 8 nucleotides line up with TRBD2. The sequence came from a human donor in a cohort sampled during active COVID-19. The CDR3 nucleotides read TGCGCCAGCAGCCCAGCGGGAGCTCTCCACAATGAGCAGTTCTTC. Amino acid sequence: CASSPAGALHNEQFF.